A selection of T cell receptor beta chains follows, all from one sample in a study of OX40 agonist ivuxolimab in advanced cancers. Generated by immunoSEQ multiplex PCR, the TCRdb table keeps only in-frame clones and is missing some. The sample has tens of thousands of clones, 70% to 90% seen once; the top ten hold almost 6%. The input for sequencing was CD4+ or CD8+ T cells sorted from blood, taken in a trial of the OX40 agonist ivuxolimab. The receptors here all came from an adult with an advanced solid tumor such as melanoma, head and neck, liver or kidney cancer. Each CDR3 is given with its conserved first and last residue. Each record gives: V gene, J gene, clone size, CDR3 protein. Expanded clones are given a class, and other clones once, few, many or no size at all.

>TRBV4-1|TRBJ1-2|-
CASSPSSGQINYGYTF
>TRBV19|TRBJ2-5|-
CASSSGGLLIETQYF
>TRBV30|TRBJ1-1|-
CASGQGMNTEAFF
>TRBV4-3|TRBJ2-1|-
CASSHGPGGPSDNEQFF
>TRBV5-1|TRBJ1-6|-
CASSLVGSSYNSPLHF
>TRBV10-2|TRBJ2-1|-
CASSESVGYSYNEQFF
>TRBV28|TRBJ1-2|-
CASGGNYGYTF
>TRBV2|TRBJ1-1|-
CASKAGELAAEAFF
>TRBV5-6|TRBJ2-3|-
CASSGTGGEDTQYF
>TRBV27|TRBJ2-3|once
CASSLNRGDTQYF
>TRBV2|TRBJ1-3|few
CASMQGTGNTIYF
>TRBV7-8|TRBJ1-5|-
CASSLPDREIGLPQHF
>TRBV19|TRBJ2-3|-
CASSARLAATDTQYF
>TRBV5-4|TRBJ2-7|-
CASSPDGGPYEQYF
>TRBV14|TRBJ1-2|-
CASSHHRGEYGYTF
>TRBV19|TRBJ1-1|-
CASMEGPNTEAFF
>TRBV7-3|TRBJ1-1|few
CASSLSGWGTEAFF
>TRBV27|TRBJ2-7|-
CASSLAGPRAEQYF
>TRBV9|TRBJ2-3|-
CASSVEQGVADTQYF
>TRBV6-5|TRBJ2-2|-
CASSPFRADTGELFF
>TRBV7-2|TRBJ2-7|-
CASSLYSSYEQYF
>TRBV9|TRBJ2-2|-
CASSTRLAGNTGELFF
>TRBV6-5|TRBJ1-1|-
CASSSTWRANTEAFF
>TRBV7-6|TRBJ2-1|-
CASSLEVTSLLQEQFF
>TRBV5-1|TRBJ2-3|-
CASSEGIGTDTQYF
>TRBV10-2|TRBJ1-5|-
CASSEYQSNSNQPQHF
>TRBV5-6|TRBJ1-2|-
CASSPIDRANYGYTF
>TRBV5-1|TRBJ2-3|-
CASSLADRGPTDTQYF
>TRBV27|TRBJ2-5|-
CASMPHGQPNPSKSETQYF
>TRBV6-1|TRBJ2-1|-
CASSEARRGLAGYNEQFF
>TRBV27|TRBJ1-1|-
CASTQTGMNTEAFF
>TRBV21-1|TRBJ2-2|once
CASSKAPTGRMNTGELFF
>TRBV9|TRBJ2-7|-
CASSGLRGANEQYF